Listed below are T cell receptor beta chains from one sample, sequenced in a study of blood T cell repertoires in COVID-19. Here immunoSEQ multiplex PCR was the method, and the copy in TCRdb shows in-frame clones only, minus some. In the table there are about 380,000 clones, 88% of which are singletons. The sample was PBMCs or T cells enriched from blood (not recorded which). These TCRs come from a woman under 30 who had recovered from COVID-19. Each CDR3 is given with its conserved first and last residue. Fields, in order: D gene, V gene, J gene, clone size, CDR3 DNA, CDR3 protein. A D gene is named only where the DNA matches it firmly. The listing skips clone size in some rows; elsewhere it reads once, few, many or a size class.

d_gene: -; v_gene: TRBV30; j_gene: TRBJ2-5; abundance: once; CDR3nt: TGTGCCTGGAGTAGGGGGTTCCAAGAGACCCAGTACTTC; CDR3aa: CAWSRGFQETQYF
d_gene: TRBD1; v_gene: TRBV19; j_gene: TRBJ1-5; abundance: -; CDR3nt: TGTGCCAGTAGGCGCGGGACAGGGGGAACCAATCAGCCCCAGCATTTT; CDR3aa: CASRRGTGGTNQPQHF
d_gene: TRBD2; v_gene: TRBV5-1; j_gene: TRBJ2-5; abundance: -; CDR3nt: TGCGCCAGCAGCTCGGGACTAGCGGGGGGGCTAGAGACCCAGTACTTC; CDR3aa: CASSSGLAGGLETQYF
d_gene: -; v_gene: TRBV5-1; j_gene: TRBJ2-5; abundance: -; CDR3nt: TGCGCCAGCAGCTTGGGAGAGGAGACCCAGTACTTC; CDR3aa: CASSLGEETQYF
d_gene: -; v_gene: TRBV29-1; j_gene: TRBJ2-4; abundance: -; CDR3nt: TGCAGCGTTGAAGTTATTGGTTCAGGGGTCCTCCCTCACGAGAACATTCAGTACTTC; CDR3aa: CSVEVIGSGVLPHENIQYF
d_gene: TRBD2; v_gene: TRBV4-1; j_gene: TRBJ2-4; abundance: -; CDR3nt: TGCGCCAGCAGTCTCACTAGCGGGGGTATGGACATTCAGTACTTC; CDR3aa: CASSLTSGGMDIQYF
d_gene: -; v_gene: TRBV4-2; j_gene: TRBJ1-2; abundance: -; CDR3nt: TGTGCCAGCAGCCAAGAGGGCAGCCGAGCCACCTATGGCTACACCTTC; CDR3aa: CASSQEGSRATYGYTF
d_gene: -; v_gene: TRBV7-9; j_gene: TRBJ1-5; abundance: -; CDR3nt: TGTGCCAGCAGCTTAGGAGGAAACAATCAGCCCCAGCATTTT; CDR3aa: CASSLGGNNQPQHF
d_gene: -; v_gene: TRBV2; j_gene: TRBJ1-3; abundance: -; CDR3nt: TGTGCCAGCAGCTCCCAGGGGTGGGTTGGAAACACCATATATTTT; CDR3aa: CASSSQGWVGNTIYF
d_gene: TRBD1; v_gene: TRBV7-9; j_gene: TRBJ1-2; abundance: -; CDR3nt: TGTGCCAGCAGCTTTGACCTCACCGGGACAGGCTATGGCTACACCTTC; CDR3aa: CASSFDLTGTGYGYTF
d_gene: TRBD1; v_gene: TRBV20-1; j_gene: TRBJ1-1; abundance: -; CDR3nt: TGCAGTACAGGGGTCGTCACTGAAGCTTTCTTT; CDR3aa: CSTGVVTEAFF